The rows below give T cell receptor beta chains drawn from one sample of a study of beta chain features in type 1 diabetes. Clones were read by immunoSEQ multiplex PCR, and TCRdb kept only the in-frame ones, dropping some. The sample includes under 300,000 clones, 8% of them seen just once. The sequencing sample was made of central memory CD4+ T cells from blood. Receptor source: a woman aged 18-30 years in good health. CDR3s include the opening cysteine and the closing phenylalanine or tryptophan. A D gene is named only where the DNA matches it firmly. Only some rows state a clone size, as once, few, many or a class for expanded clones.

len,v_gene,d_gene,j_gene,abundance,CDR3aa,CDR3nt
15,TRBV7-8,TRBD1,TRBJ1-1,few,CASSSTDRVLSEAFF,TGTGCCAGCAGCTCAACGGACAGGGTTCTGTCTGAAGCTTTCTTT
14,TRBV11-2,.,TRBJ2-7,few,CASSLVAGQAEQYF,TGTGCCAGCAGCTTAGTTGCAGGGCAGGCCGAGCAGTACTTC
12,TRBV14,.,TRBJ2-5,many,CASSQVLETQYF,TGTGCCAGCAGCCAAGTGCTAGAGACCCAGTACTTC
13,TRBV11-2,.,TRBJ1-3,few,CASSFGAGNTIYF,TGTGCCAGCAGCTTCGGGGCTGGAAACACCATATATTTT
16,TRBV7-9,.,TRBJ2-1,.,CASSPLVVRRGNEQFF,TGTGCCAGCAGCCCCCTCGTTGTTCGCAGGGGCAATGAGCAGTTCTTC
15,TRBV7-3,.,TRBJ2-3,few,CASSYTGLGTDTQYF,TGTGCCAGCAGCTATACTGGGTTGGGCACAGATACGCAGTATTTT
15,TRBV27,.,TRBJ2-1,few,CASSLYQGQDNEQFF,TGTGCCAGCAGTTTATACCAGGGTCAGGACAATGAGCAGTTCTTC
16,TRBV7-9,TRBD1,TRBJ1-6,many,CASSSGPGQGKSPLHF,TGTGCCAGCAGCTCCGGACCGGGACAGGGAAAATCACCCCTCCACTTT
11,TRBV29-1,.,TRBJ2-3,.,CSVRDTDTQYF,TGCAGCGTGCGTGACACAGATACGCAGTATTTT
15,TRBV5-6,TRBD1,TRBJ2-1,.,CASSSIGTGDNEQFF,TGTGCCAGCAGCTCTATCGGGACAGGGGACAATGAGCAGTTCTTC
14,TRBV30,TRBD2,TRBJ2-3,few,CAWSGSLAGVTQYF,TGTGCCTGGAGTGGTTCACTAGCGGGAGTAACGCAGTATTTT
12,TRBV10-3,.,TRBJ2-5,once,CAISRDQETQYF,TGTGCCATCAGCCGTGACCAAGAGACCCAGTACTTC
14,TRBV11-2,.,TRBJ1-1,.,CASSPLSRRGEAFF,TGTGCCAGCAGCCCTTTGAGCCGCAGAGGTGAAGCTTTCTTT
15,TRBV27,.,TRBJ2-7,few,CASSTLRDDDYEQYF,TGTGCCAGCAGTACGCTCCGGGACGACGACTACGAGCAGTACTTC
12,TRBV5-1,.,TRBJ1-4,once,CASSLDNEKLFF,TGCGCCAGCAGCTTGGACAATGAAAAACTGTTTTTT
13,TRBV19,.,TRBJ1-2,.,CASSVTVNHGYTF,TGTGCCAGTAGTGTTACGGTGAACCATGGCTACACCTTC
11,TRBV30,.,TRBJ1-3,few,CAWPDGRTIYF,TGTGCCTGGCCCGACGGGCGCACCATATATTTT
17,TRBV7-3,.,TRBJ1-3,few,CASNSGTPIKGGNTIYF,TGTGCCAGCAACTCTGGGACACCCATCAAGGGGGGAAACACCATATATTTT
14,TRBV7-3,.,TRBJ2-1,few,CASSPGHTSPEQFF,TGTGCCAGCAGCCCGGGCCATACTTCTCCGGAGCAGTTCTTC
11,TRBV20-1,.,TRBJ2-5,many,CSARPTETQYF,TGCAGTGCTAGACCCACAGAGACCCAGTACTTC
17,TRBV7-2,TRBD2,TRBJ2-1,few,CAIDETSAGGLYNEQFF,TGTGCCATCGATGAAACTAGCGCCGGAGGGCTGTATAATGAGCAGTTCTTC
14,TRBV15,.,TRBJ1-1,.,CATRLQGFRTEAFF,TGTGCCACCAGGCTTCAGGGCTTTCGCACTGAAGCTTTCTTT
15,TRBV27,TRBD2,TRBJ2-5,.,CASSLGRGSEETQYF,TGTGCCAGCTCCCTGGGGAGGGGCTCTGAGGAGACCCAGTACTTC
16,TRBV14,TRBD2,TRBJ2-1,many,CASSRALAGGRNEQFF,TGTGCCAGCAGCCGGGCCCTAGCGGGAGGTCGAAATGAGCAGTTCTTC
15,TRBV18,TRBD1,TRBJ2-1,few,CASSDQGVGYNEQFF,TGTGCCAGCTCAGATCAGGGGGTCGGGTACAATGAGCAGTTCTTC
15,TRBV18,.,TRBJ2-3,.,CASTKRARGEDTQYF,TGTGCCAGCACCAAGAGGGCAAGAGGGGAAGATACGCAGTATTTT
15,TRBV5-1,TRBD2,TRBJ2-1,.,CASSYGLAGLNEQFF,TGCGCCAGCAGCTACGGACTAGCGGGCTTAAATGAGCAGTTCTTC
17,TRBV9,TRBD2,TRBJ2-2,few,CASSPSAGVENTGELFF,TGTGCCAGCAGCCCCTCGGCGGGGGTGGAGAACACCGGGGAGCTGTTTTTT
14,TRBV27,TRBD2,TRBJ2-7,few,CASRGTGGLDEQYF,TGTGCCAGCAGAGGAACGGGAGGGCTGGATGAGCAGTACTTC
15,TRBV19,TRBD2,TRBJ2-5,.,CASSGLSGGQETQYF,TGTGCCAGTAGTGGACTGAGCGGGGGACAAGAGACCCAGTACTTC
15,TRBV7-8,TRBD2,TRBJ2-2,few,CATIPGGGLTGELFF,TGTGCCACCATCCCCGGGGGGGGGCTCACCGGGGAGCTGTTTTTT
15,TRBV4-3,TRBD1,TRBJ1-4,.,CASSPRTGGLEKLFF,TGCGCCAGCAGCCCCCGAACAGGGGGCCTTGAAAAACTGTTTTTT
16,TRBV4-2,TRBD1,TRBJ1-6,.,CASSRGRDRVNSPLHF,TGTGCCAGCAGCAGAGGCCGGGACAGGGTAAATTCACCCCTCCACTTT
16,TRBV29-1,TRBD2,TRBJ2-3,.,CSPQGLEGDSTDTQYF,TGCAGCCCTCAAGGACTAGAGGGAGATAGCACAGATACGCAGTATTTT
14,TRBV7-3,TRBD1,TRBJ1-2,.,CASSRDRGWDGYTF,TGTGCCAGCAGCAGGGACAGGGGATGGGATGGCTACACCTTC
12,TRBV19,TRBD1,TRBJ1-2,few,CARDRGVCNYTF,TGTGCCAGGGACAGGGGGGTGTGTAACTACACCTTC
13,TRBV5-1,.,TRBJ2-3,few,CASSLGTYDTQYF,TGCGCCAGCAGCTTGGGGACATACGATACGCAGTATTTT
16,TRBV28,TRBD2,TRBJ2-3,few,CASSSWTSGGTDTQYF,TGTGCCAGCAGTTCATGGACTAGCGGGGGCACAGATACGCAGTATTTT
15,TRBV5-1,.,TRBJ2-7,.,CASSLIPGTSYEQYF,TGCGCCAGCAGCTTGATTCCAGGGACTTCCTACGAGCAGTACTTC
12,TRBV4-1,.,TRBJ1-4,.,CASSPLGEKLFF,TGCGCCAGCAGCCCCCTCGGTGAAAAACTGTTTTTT
16,TRBV7-9,.,TRBJ2-5,.,CASSLVGRQPQETQYF,TGTGCCAGCAGCTTAGTGGGGCGGCAGCCGCAAGAGACCCAGTACTTC
17,TRBV25-1,.,TRBJ1-4,.,CASSASVGSGVNEKLFF,TGTGCCAGCAGTGCTTCAGTTGGATCCGGGGTTAATGAAAAACTGTTTTTT
15,TRBV7-2,.,TRBJ2-1,.,CASSLASGDINEQFF,TGTGCCAGCAGCTTAGCGTCGGGAGACATCAATGAGCAGTTCTTC
15,TRBV6-5,.,TRBJ1-3,many,CASSLSWMPGNTIYF,TGTGCCAGCAGTCTTAGTTGGATGCCTGGAAACACCATATATTTT
14,TRBV5-6,.,TRBJ1-2,once,CASSFGRGRDGYTF,TGTGCCAGCAGCTTCGGACGGGGGCGGGATGGCTACACCTTC
14,TRBV6-6,.,TRBJ2-7,many,CASSYSDTHYEQYF,TGTGCCAGCAGTTACTCGGACACCCACTACGAGCAGTACTTC